The rows below give T cell receptor beta chains drawn from one sample of a study of PD-L1 blockade in urothelial cancer. Sequencing was performed with immunoSEQ multiplex PCR; in TCRdb, only in-frame clones are kept and a portion is missing. The repertoire has roughly 84,000 clones, 82% of them found once; the top ten carry approximately 9.5%. Sequences were derived from PBMCs, sampled around atezolizumab (anti-PD-L1) treatment. These receptors came from a man in his 70s with urothelial cancer. Each CDR3 is given with its conserved first and last residue. D genes are given only for firm matches. For some rows the clone size is stated as once, few or many, or as a class when expanded; others skip it.

abundance	v_gene	j_gene	d_gene	CDR3aa	CDR3nt
few	TRBV13	TRBJ1-1	NA	CASSLGREKAFF	TGTGCCAGCAGCTTAGGGAGGGAGAAAGCTTTCTTT
NA	TRBV18	TRBJ1-3	TRBD1	CASSPGGRGNTIYF	TGTGCCAGCTCCCCAGGGGGCCGTGGAAACACCATATATTTT
few	TRBV5-6	TRBJ2-7	TRBD1	CASSSDRGYEQYF	TGTGCCAGCAGCTCGGACAGGGGCTACGAGCAGTACTTC
NA	TRBV7-2	TRBJ2-7	NA	CASSFTGKRSEQYF	TGTGCCAGCAGCTTCACAGGGAAGCGTTCCGAGCAGTACTTC
NA	TRBV6-4	TRBJ2-1	NA	CASSDSTGQKQFF	TGTGCCAGCAGTGACTCGACCGGACAAAAGCAGTTCTTC
NA	TRBV6-1	TRBJ2-7	TRBD1	CASRWTGGDEQYF	TGTGCCAGCAGATGGACAGGGGGTGACGAGCAGTACTTC
NA	TRBV6-5	TRBJ2-1	NA	CASSYSSGSSYNEQFF	TGTGCCAGCAGTTACTCATCGGGGAGCTCCTACAATGAGCAGTTCTTC
NA	TRBV2	TRBJ1-1	NA	CASNGEGSNTEAFF	TGTGCCAGCAACGGGGAGGGGAGCAACACTGAAGCTTTCTTT
NA	TRBV29-1	TRBJ2-7	TRBD1	CSVAPGQVTGEQYF	TGCAGCGTCGCTCCGGGACAGGTGACAGGGGAGCAGTACTTC
NA	TRBV7-3	TRBJ2-1	NA	CASSRPRGEQFF	TGTGCCAGCAGTCGCCCGCGAGGTGAGCAGTTCTTC
NA	TRBV6-5	TRBJ2-1	TRBD2	CATKSGGAWNEQFF	TGTGCCACCAAAAGCGGGGGGGCCTGGAATGAGCAGTTCTTC
NA	TRBV14	TRBJ1-2	NA	CASSYQKTGNGYTF	TGTGCCAGCAGCTATCAGAAAACGGGGAATGGCTACACCTTC
few	TRBV18	TRBJ1-5	NA	CASSPQTAYSNQPQHF	TGTGCCAGCTCACCCCAGACAGCTTATAGCAATCAGCCCCAGCATTTT
NA	TRBV6-5	TRBJ2-7	NA	CASSYSDSLYEQYF	TGTGCCAGCAGTTACTCGGACAGTTTGTACGAGCAGTACTTC
NA	TRBV5-1	TRBJ2-7	NA	CASSFGHGTYEQYF	TGCGCCAGCAGCTTTGGACACGGTACCTACGAGCAGTACTTC
few	TRBV30	TRBJ2-1	NA	CAWSGGAGQTQFF	TGTGCCTGGAGTGGAGGCGCGGGACAGACCCAGTTCTTC
NA	TRBV10-3	TRBJ1-1	NA	CAIKPTGTSNTEAFF	TGTGCCATCAAACCAACAGGGACCTCGAACACTGAAGCTTTCTTT
NA	TRBV7-2	TRBJ2-5	NA	CASSLGLETQYF	TGTGCCAGCAGCTTAGGGCTGGAGACCCAGTACTTC
NA	TRBV13	TRBJ2-7	TRBD2	CASSPSGGANEQYF	TGTGCCAGCAGCCCCAGCGGGGGGGCCAACGAGCAGTACTTC
NA	TRBV5-4	TRBJ1-2	NA	CASSLEGGYTF	TGTGCCAGCAGCTTGGAGGGGGGCTACACCTTC
NA	TRBV10-2	TRBJ2-3	TRBD1	CASREQGGSTDTQYF	TGCGCCAGCAGGGAACAGGGGGGTTCGACAGATACGCAGTATTTT
once	TRBV7-3	TRBJ2-2	NA	CASSLRPAGELFF	TGTGCCAGCAGCTTAAGGCCCGCCGGGGAGCTGTTTTTT
NA	TRBV2	TRBJ1-2	TRBD1	CASSTTGGSGYTF	TGTGCCAGCAGTACTACAGGGGGTAGTGGCTACACCTTC
few	TRBV29-1	TRBJ1-2	TRBD1	CSVMQGAGYTF	TGCAGCGTTATGCAGGGGGCGGGCTACACCTTC
NA	TRBV7-2	TRBJ2-7	NA	CASSPPAEVGGFYEQYF	TGTGCCAGCAGCCCGCCTGCCGAGGTGGGGGGATTCTACGAGCAGTACTTC
once	TRBV4-2	TRBJ1-5	TRBD1	CASSQVLDRADQPQHF	TGTGCCAGCAGCCAAGTGTTGGACAGGGCGGATCAGCCCCAGCATTTT
NA	TRBV6-1	TRBJ2-2	NA	CAGGSGYTGELFF	TGTGCCGGGGGGAGCGGGTACACCGGGGAGCTGTTTTTT
NA	TRBV18	TRBJ2-7	NA	CASSPRYESEQYF	TGTGCCAGCTCACCACGCTATGAAAGCGAGCAGTACTTC
few	TRBV7-3	TRBJ1-5	NA	CASSLTPNQPQHF	TGTGCCAGCAGCTTAACCCCAAATCAGCCCCAGCATTTT
few	TRBV4-2	TRBJ1-3	TRBD1	CASSQDLPDRAGNTIYF	TGTGCCAGCAGCCAAGATTTACCAGACAGGGCTGGAAACACCATATATTTT
NA	TRBV13	TRBJ2-3	NA	CASSWDSSTDTQYF	TGTGCCAGCAGCTGGGACTCTAGCACAGATACGCAGTATTTT
once	TRBV27	TRBJ1-6	NA	CASSLSKGLPLHF	TGTGCCAGCAGTTTATCGAAGGGGTTACCCCTCCACTTT
once	TRBV4-2	TRBJ1-1	TRBD1	CASSQPSHRGPEAFF	TGTGCCAGCAGCCAACCCTCCCACAGGGGACCTGAAGCTTTCTTT
NA	TRBV5-1	TRBJ1-1	NA	CASSQLTGNTEAFF	TGCGCCAGCAGCCAATTGACAGGGAACACTGAAGCTTTCTTT
NA	TRBV5-1	TRBJ1-1	TRBD1	CASSLGQGALTEAFF	TGCGCCAGCAGCTTGGGACAGGGGGCGCTTACTGAAGCTTTCTTT
NA	TRBV15	TRBJ1-2	TRBD1	CATSRDREGAYFGYTF	TGTGCCACCAGCAGAGATCGGGAGGGGGCGTATTTTGGCTACACCTTC
NA	TRBV5-6	TRBJ2-7	NA	CASSPRGGAYEQYF	TGTGCCAGCAGCCCCCGCGGGGGCGCGTACGAGCAGTACTTC
NA	TRBV30	TRBJ2-7	NA	CAWSTYTQGGQYF	TGTGCCTGGAGTACCTACACCCAGGGAGGGCAGTACTTC
NA	TRBV5-5	TRBJ2-7	NA	CASSLSGSQGYEQYF	TGTGCCAGCAGCTTGTCGGGTTCGCAGGGTTACGAGCAGTACTTC
NA	TRBV7-2	TRBJ2-3	NA	CASSLARLRRPDTQYF	TGTGCCAGCAGCTTAGCGAGACTCAGACGGCCAGATACGCAGTATTTT
NA	TRBV6-1	TRBJ1-4	TRBD1	CASHRDRLNEKLFF	TGTGCCAGCCACCGGGACAGGCTAAATGAAAAACTGTTTTTT
NA	TRBV6-1	TRBJ2-3	NA	CASSGELAWVDTQYF	TGTGCCAGCAGCGGCGAACTAGCCTGGGTAGATACGCAGTATTTT
NA	TRBV21-1	TRBJ1-1	NA	CASSKRGTANTEAFF	TGTGCCAGCAGCAAACGTGGGACAGCGAACACTGAAGCTTTCTTT
few	TRBV19	TRBJ1-1	NA	CASYTGLNTEAFF	TGTGCCAGTTACACAGGGTTGAACACTGAAGCTTTCTTT
NA	TRBV5-1	TRBJ2-7	NA	CASSTGTYEQYF	TGCGCCAGCAGTACGGGGACCTACGAGCAGTACTTC
once	TRBV5-1	TRBJ2-1	TRBD2	CASSLLASGRAHNEQFF	TGCGCCAGCAGCTTGTTGGCTAGCGGGAGGGCCCACAATGAGCAGTTCTTC
NA	TRBV6-1	TRBJ2-7	NA	CASSRGLSPHEQYF	TGTGCCAGCAGTAGGGGACTCTCCCCCCACGAGCAGTACTTC
few	TRBV2	TRBJ1-2	NA	CASRLGVGYGYTF	TGTGCCAGCAGGCTGGGAGTAGGCTATGGCTACACCTTC